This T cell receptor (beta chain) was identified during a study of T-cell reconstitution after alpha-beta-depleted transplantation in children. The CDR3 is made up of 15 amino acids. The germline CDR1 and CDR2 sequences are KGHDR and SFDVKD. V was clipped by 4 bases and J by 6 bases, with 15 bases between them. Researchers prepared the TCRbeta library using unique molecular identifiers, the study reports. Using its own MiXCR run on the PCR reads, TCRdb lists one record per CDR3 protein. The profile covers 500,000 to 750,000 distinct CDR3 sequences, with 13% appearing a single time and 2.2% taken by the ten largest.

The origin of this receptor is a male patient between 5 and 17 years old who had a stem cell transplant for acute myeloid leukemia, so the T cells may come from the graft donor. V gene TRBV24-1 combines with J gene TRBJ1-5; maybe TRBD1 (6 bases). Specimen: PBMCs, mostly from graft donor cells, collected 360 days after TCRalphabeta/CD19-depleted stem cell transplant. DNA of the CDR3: TGTGCCACCAGTGACTCCCGGGGGGCAGCTCAGCCCCAGCATTTT. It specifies CATSDSRGAAQPQHF.